This TCR beta chain was observed in a study of T-cell reconstitution after alpha-beta-depleted transplantation in children. This clonotype was detected ten times or more. Construction of the TCRbeta library involved unique molecular identifiers. TCRdb reprocessed the PCR reads with MiXCR, giving one entry per CDR3 protein. The data contain around 400,000 distinct CDR3 sequences, roughly a tenth of them singletons. Germline V gene lookup returns CDR1 SGHTA and CDR2 FQGTGA. Trimming took off 5 bases at V and 5 bases at J, with 15 bases between the two ends. There are 14 residues in the CDR3. The sequence came from a human donor who donated a stem cell graft to a child with acute myeloid leukemia. The rearrangement links TRBV7-3 to TRBJ2-5; no definite D call. The sample consisted of PBMCs from the stem cell graft donor, taken from the stem cell graft. The CDR3 sequence: CASSIGPPGETQYF. DNA of the CDR3: TGTGCCAGCAGCATAGGACCCCCTGGGGAGACCCAGTACTTC.